The rows below give T cell receptor beta chains drawn from one sample of a study of shared clonotypes between healthy human individuals. Profiled with immunoSEQ multiplex PCR; TCRdb holds only in-frame clones, not every one. The sample records approximately 1.5 million clones, approximately 98.5% being singletons. Sequencing used naive CD4+ T cells sorted from blood. All receptors derive from a man aged 25 to 45 in good health. The CDR3 runs from the conserved cysteine through the conserved F or W. Size tells how often a clone was seen (once, few, many) or the class of an expanded clone, and some rows leave it out.

TRBV15,TRBJ2-1,.,CATSRDMRGQGWDEQFF
TRBV18,TRBJ2-2,.,CASSRLSGTNTGELFF
TRBV5-1,TRBJ2-1,.,CASSLQGASNEQFF
TRBV5-1,TRBJ2-2,.,CASSLGPMSTGELFF
TRBV7-8,TRBJ2-7,.,CASSLGPRRHEQYF
TRBV4-1,TRBJ2-1,.,CASSQEFVRNEQFF
TRBV19,TRBJ2-1,.,CASSIDRGFYNEQFF
TRBV7-7,TRBJ2-1,.,CASSNPGGGEQFF
TRBV6-5,TRBJ1-5,.,CASSYSGAEPQHF
TRBV30,TRBJ2-2,.,CACHGQNTGELFF
TRBV6-6,TRBJ1-3,.,CASNSRGDGNTIYF
TRBV14,TRBJ2-5,.,CASSFRELQETQYF
TRBV28,TRBJ2-3,.,CASSPGLGLGSAQYF
TRBV5-1,TRBJ2-5,once,CASRNGGAPIQETQYF
TRBV7-2,TRBJ2-3,.,CASSLAITDTQYF
TRBV5-4,TRBJ2-3,.,CASSAWGGVTDTQYF
TRBV27,TRBJ2-1,.,CASSSRWGSSYNEQFF
TRBV7-7,TRBJ2-5,.,CASSLARTKGGPRETQYF
TRBV28,TRBJ1-1,.,CASSQYSNTEAFF